This TCR beta chain was profiled in a study of a mutant IDH1 vaccine in newly diagnosed glioma. At the level of the study: Initiation of the vaccine course occurred 4-6 weeks after radiotherapy alone, or alongside temozolomide cycles. Patients had received radiotherapy, temozolomide, or both previously, most receiving both.

Profiling relied on immunoSEQ multiplex PCR, and the TCRdb table lists in-frame clones only, not all of them. Seen here are 30,000 to 40,000 clones, 80% observed once, and the top ten hold 3% to 4%. Noted time point: week 35, safety follow-up. A single vaccine dose contained 300 ug of mutant IDH1 20-mer peptide, and topical imiquimod was used with it. The vaccination schedule gave patients eight doses in weeks 1, 3, 5, 7, 11, 15, 19 and 23. Each donor presented with a new WHO grade 3 or 4 astrocytoma that tested IDH1-mutant and showed ATRX loss. Germline values: CDR1 SQVTM, CDR2 ANQGSEA. The CDR3 has 18 amino acids. J was trimmed by 7 bases and V by 0 bases; bases with no gene match: 20. Remarks on this clone: As yet, its antigen is unknown.

This clonotype was obtained from a man aged 35 to 55 with glioma. Some clones in this sample may be carry-over from other donors' samples. The chain recombines TRBV29-1 with TRBJ1-2; 7 bases fit TRBD1. The material sequenced was PBMCs, taken from a glioma patient whose treatment included an IDH1 peptide vaccine. In nucleotides, the CDR3 is TGCAGCGTTGAAGATGAATTGGGGGGCGGCAGGGGGGGTGGTGGCTACACCTTC. Amino acid sequence: CSVEDELGGGRGGGGYTF.